A selection of T cell receptor beta chains follows, all from one sample in a study of OX40 agonist ivuxolimab in advanced cancers. Using immunoSEQ multiplex PCR, the repertoire was profiled, and TCRdb retains in-frame clones only, with some absent. Found here are 60,000 to 95,000 clones, roughly 87% of them singletons; the top ten hold 0.65% to 0.8%. This sample comprised CD4+ or CD8+ T cells sorted from blood, obtained in a trial of the OX40 agonist ivuxolimab. The receptors were sampled from an adult with an advanced solid tumor such as melanoma, head and neck, liver or kidney cancer. The CDR3 runs from the conserved cysteine through the conserved F or W. The D gene is left open where the match is weak. The size of a clone is reported for some rows only, either as once, few or many, or as a class for expanded clones.

v_gene,j_gene,abundance,d_gene,CDR3nt,CDR3aa
TRBV30,TRBJ1-6,-,-,TGTGCCTGGAGTACGGGACCCAGCTCCTATAATTCACCCCTCCACTTT,CAWSTGPSSYNSPLHF
TRBV7-2,TRBJ2-1,once,-,TGTGCCAGCAGCTTAGCCATGGGTAATGAGCAGTTCTTC,CASSLAMGNEQFF
TRBV2,TRBJ1-1,-,TRBD1,TGTGCCAGCATCCAACCCGGGACAGCGAACACTGAAGCTTTCTTT,CASIQPGTANTEAFF
TRBV5-1,TRBJ2-2,once,TRBD2,TGCGCCAGCAGGGGACTAGCGGGAGAAACCGGGGAGCTGTTTTTT,CASRGLAGETGELFF
TRBV19,TRBJ1-1,few,TRBD1,TGTGCCAGTAGTGGACAGGGGGCTGGCACTGAAGCTTTCTTT,CASSGQGAGTEAFF
TRBV25-1,TRBJ1-6,once,TRBD1,TGTGCCAGCAGTGCACGCGGAGGACAGGCCAATTCACCCCTCCACTTT,CASSARGGQANSPLHF
TRBV5-1,TRBJ2-2,-,-,TGCGCCAGCAGCACCTCGGTCTCGAACACCGGGGAGCTGTTTTTT,CASSTSVSNTGELFF
TRBV18,TRBJ1-3,-,-,TGTGCCAGCTCACCTATCTCAGGGTCTGGAAACACCATATATTTT,CASSPISGSGNTIYF
TRBV27,TRBJ2-3,-,-,TGTGCCAGCAGTTTATCGCCGACCTCAGGAGGGGATACGCAGTATTTT,CASSLSPTSGGDTQYF
TRBV6-6,TRBJ2-7,-,-,TGTGCCAGCAGCTGGCAGGGAGGCTACGAGCAGTACTTC,CASSWQGGYEQYF
TRBV5-8,TRBJ2-3,once,TRBD1,TGTGCCAGCAGCCTGACAGGGGCAGGAGATACGCAGTATTTT,CASSLTGAGDTQYF
TRBV7-8,TRBJ2-6,-,TRBD2,TGTGCCAAGGGAGGGTCTGGGGCCAACGTCCTGACTTTC,CAKGGSGANVLTF
TRBV7-7,TRBJ2-2,-,-,TGTGCCAGCAGCCGACAGGACACCGGGGAGCTGTTTTTT,CASSRQDTGELFF
TRBV14,TRBJ1-6,-,-,TGTGCCAGCAGCCCACAACTTAAAACTAATTCACCCCTCCACTTT,CASSPQLKTNSPLHF
TRBV19,TRBJ1-3,-,-,TGTGCCAGTAGTTTGGGTCACTCTGGAAACACCATATATTTT,CASSLGHSGNTIYF
TRBV4-1,TRBJ2-3,-,TRBD2,TGCGCCAGCAGCCTACTGACTAGCGGGGGGCCTACCACAGATACGCAGTATTTT,CASSLLTSGGPTTDTQYF
TRBV6-5,TRBJ1-2,-,TRBD1,TGTGCCAGCGGACCGGGACAGGGGACCTTCGGGGGCTACACCTTC,CASGPGQGTFGGYTF